This TCR beta chain was profiled in a study of T cell repertoires in cytomegalovirus infection. For the study at large: Public TCR beta signatures indicated both CMV infection and matching HLA type.

TCRdb independently ran MiXCR on the reads; one entry per CDR3 protein. The sample shows about 180,000 distinct CDR3 sequences, about 15% of them seen only once. Of note for this clonotype: Its specificity is unknown. A read error is likely, as this CDR3 ends without the conserved phenylalanine or tryptophan.

General study points: Identification of carriers of CMV plus the relevant HLA was achieved through cumulative public TCR beta family frequency. HLA-C-restricted CMV clonotypes gave the most frequent clonotype in two of eight donors.

The sequence came from a human donor in good health (CMV status not recorded). Some clones in this sample may be carry-over from other donors' samples. Specimen: CD8+ T cells from PBMCs.

Here the CDR3 DNA reads TGTGCCAGCAGTTCAGGGACTAGCGGGGGGGCAGATACGCAGTATTTA. Residues: CASSSGTSGGADTQYL. The chain recombines TRBV12-3 or TRBV12-4 with TRBJ2-3; 16 positions agree with TRBD2. The trim removed 4 bases at V and 4 bases at J, leaving 2 bases unmatched. The CDR3 spans 16 residues.